This T cell receptor (beta chain) was captured by sequencing in a study of blood T cell repertoires in COVID-19 (dated by TCRdb to 2018 to 2020). As for the study more broadly: The collaborator samples originated in the United States, Italy and Spain and spanned the acute and convalescent phases of COVID-19. The material from the prospective study consisted of cDNA or gDNA derived from T cells, B-cell-depleted T cells, or PBMCs. Subjects who had been exposed to COVID-19, were actively infected with it, or had recovered from it provided the deeply sampled blood TCRbeta repertoires that made up the dataset. The repertoires were released in a freely available public database meant as a resource for research on the immune response to SARS-CoV-2. Samples were obtained from the ongoing ImmuneRACE study (first 160 participants) and from over a thousand subjects provided by 6 global collaborators. Sample metadata almost always included a de-identified subject ID, COVID-19 status, age in years and sex. HLA class I and class II types, where available, came from metadata supplied by the sample provider rather than from assay-based typing. Paper-wide results and their limitations: How much clinical and demographic metadata was included differed by source and by participant, and the metadata was provided uncurated.

The CDR3 measures 13 amino acids from cysteine to phenylalanine. Only CDR3 DNA remains: 39 bases, in frame from the first base. V is cut back by 4 bases and J by 4 bases, with 3 bases in the junction unmatched. Whole blood was collected in K2EDTA tubes by collaborating institutions according to the institutions' own protocols. For TCRbeta analysis, collaborators shipped samples in one of three forms: frozen whole blood, isolated PBMCs, or DNA extracted from either of those sample types. With respect to this clone: Its binding antigen is unknown. The record has no base qualities; no much larger clone is one base away.

TCRbeta CDR3 regions were amplified from genomic DNA by means of the immunoSEQ Assay, a bias-controlled multiplex PCR. The authors' pipeline ran thus. Within the assay, amplification of reference gene primers was used to estimate how many nucleated cells each sample contained. To quantify the absolute abundance of each unique TCRbeta CDR3 rearrangement, sequence reads were collapsed and filtered. Productive Simpson clonality was computed per sample as the square root of Simpson's diversity index over productive rearrangements. What TCRdb holds here is the immuneACCESS table cut down to in-frame rearrangements. Part of the clones is not present; checked against another copy, under half of the missing clones reflect an unresolved V gene, and the others are unexplained. The D gene and trimming were derived from the DNA, and the V and J assignments and clone size from that table. This sample comprises 390,000 or so clones, about nine tenths of them detected only once. Together, the top ten hold 1.4% to 1.5% of the sample.

The material sequenced was peripheral blood. The receptor comes from a woman aged 25 to 45 with active or convalescent COVID-19. The chain links TRBV12-3 or TRBV12-4 with TRBJ1-1; TRBD1 matches 7 bases in the middle. The CDR3 sequence is CASSSTGSTEAFF. At the DNA level, the sequence is TGTGCCAGCAGTTCGACAGGGTCCACTGAAGCTTTCTTT.